This T cell receptor (beta chain) is from a study of blood T cell repertoires in COVID-19. Germline values: CDR1 KGHSH, CDR2 LQKENI. CDR3 size: 14 residues. The V end was cut by 3 bases, the J end by 10 bases, with 13 bases between. Profiled with immunoSEQ multiplex PCR; TCRdb holds only in-frame clones, not every one. Altogether more than 400,000 clones are present, 80% to 90% being singletons, with the ten largest covering roughly 3.2%. The chain joins TRBV18 to TRBJ1-6, with a possible D match to TRBD1 (5 bases). Sequencing was carried out using peripheral blood. The TCR comes from a human donor in a cohort sampled during active COVID-19. The CDR3 coding sequence is TGTGCCAGCTCACCCCAGGGCGCGAGGTCACCCCTCCACTTT. Its protein product is CASSPQGARSPLHF.